The clone carrying this T cell receptor (beta chain) has a count of ten or more. The record originates from a study of low-dose radiotherapy and immunotherapy resistance in tumors. Time point of the sample: before trial treatment. First-strand cDNA relied on TRAV- and TRBV-specific primers spanning alpha and beta chains. The PCR that amplified TCRs ran for approximately 18 cycles, relying on a constant-region primer and a V-primer adapter. A single record per CDR3 protein comes from TCRdb applying MiXCR to the reads. The sample has 85,000 to 100,000 distinct CDR3 sequences, roughly a tenth seen once. Germline CDR1 reads SGHRS; CDR2 reads YFSETQ. CDR3 length equals 13 residues. V lost 2 bases and J 0 bases, leaving 5 bases between the germline ends.

This rearrangement joins TRBV5-1 to TRBJ1-2; unclear D gene. The sequence was obtained from a male donor with prostate cancer. Sequenced material: PBMCs, taken before treatment. The CDR3 loop is CASSFSPNYGYTF. The CDR3 DNA is TGCGCCAGCAGCTTCAGTCCTAACTATGGCTACACCTTC. Drawing the rest from reference TRBV5-1 and TRBJ1-2, the complete variable domain is KAGVTQTPRYLIKTRGQQVTLSCSPISGHRSVSWYQQTPGQGLQFLFEYFSETQRNKGNFPGRFSGRQFSNSRSEMNVSTLELGDSALYLCASSFSPNYGYTFGSGTRLTVV.